Presented here are 23 T cell receptor beta chains from one specimen sequenced in a study of tumor-infiltrating lymphocytes in primary liver carcinoma. Making TCR beta cDNA involved approximately 480 ng total RNA and a constant-region primer. Researchers made the TCR beta libraries by running three nested multiplex PCR rounds with slightly modified ARM-PCR. TRBV1-TRBV30 forward primers paired with a C-beta reverse primer were used in the first two PCR rounds, which ran roughly 9 cycles each. TCRdb used MiXCR to reprocess the multiplex PCR reads, holding one entry per CDR3 protein. This sample has 20,000 to 25,000 distinct CDR3 sequences, with 60% to 80% found just once. Co-extracting RNA and DNA was done with about 20-34 mg of unsorted bulk tissue as input. Source material: liver tumor tissue from sampling region 1. Sample subset: tumor region T1, superior pole. The receptors come from a woman aged 25 to 39 with primary liver carcinoma and hepatitis B virus infection.

Points on this clonotype: The junction departs from germline at one end; a sequencing error may be responsible. This sequence joins TRBV11-3 and TRBJ1-6; D unclear. Germline V gene sequence: CDR1 SGHNT, CDR2 YENEEA. The CDR3 is 15 residues long. The CDR3 sequence is CDSSLKWSYNSPLHF. The CDR3 DNA reads as TGTGACAGCAGTCTTAAGTGGAGCTATAATTCACCCCTCCACTTT.

Comment on this clonotype: Relative to the germline gene, one junction end is altered; a read error may explain this. J is TRBJ2-3 and V is TRBV11-2, with 9 bases matching TRBD2. Germline V lookup: CDR1 SGHAT, CDR2 FQNNGV. There are 15 residues in the CDR3. The CDR3 here is CASSMEASGTDTLYF. CDR3 sequence (DNA): TGTGCCAGCAGCATGGAGGCTAGCGGGACGGATACGCTGTATTTT. Complete variable domain (other parts from reference TRBV11-2 and TRBJ2-3): EAGVAQSPRYKIIEKRQSVAFWCNPISGHATLYWYQQILGQGPKLLIQFQNNGVVDDSQLPKDRFSAERLKGVDSTLKIQPAKLEDSAVYLCASSMEASGTDTLYFGPGTRLTVL.

As to this clonotype: An end of the junction differs from the germline gene, which may be a read error. The chain has TRBV5-6 and TRBJ2-4; D is unclear. The CDR3 extends over 15 amino acids. CDR1 is SGHDT, CDR2 YYEEEE, per germline. The CDR3, as DNA: TGTGCCAACAGCCAACGGGTGGTAGTCAAAAACATTCAGTATTTC. Amino acid sequence: CANSQRVVVKNIQYF.

This clonotype was counted ten times or more. The rearrangement links TRBV7-9 to TRBJ1-5; D not resolved. Germline V gene sequence: CDR1 SEHNR, CDR2 FQNEAQ (reference sequence). Trimming stripped 5 bases from V and 0 bases from J, with 8 bases between. CDR3 size: 14 residues. The CDR3 region is CASSLGNSNQPQHF. The CDR3 region has the DNA TGTGCCAGCAGCCTCGGGAATAGCAATCAGCCCCAGCATTTT.

Notes on this clonotype: The germline gene is not matched at one end of the junction; a read error may be the cause. The chain carries TRBV11-2 and TRBJ2-7, with 7 bases that match TRBD2. The CDR3 runs to 16 residues. Germline V gene lookup returns CDR1 SGHAT and CDR2 FQNNGV. CDR3 sequence: CDSSLAPSGRSYEQYF. In DNA form, the CDR3 reads TGTGACAGCAGCTTAGCACCTAGCGGACGCTCCTACGAGCAGTACTTC.

With regard to this clonotype: Germline is not matched at one junction end, which may reflect a read error. The V gene is TRBV5-6, the J gene TRBJ1-5; TRBD1 is a possible D gene (5 bases). This CDR3 has 14 amino acids. Germline CDR1 reads SGHDT; CDR2 reads YYEEEE. The CDR3 loop is CANSTGGSNQPQRF. As DNA, the CDR3 is TGTGCCAACAGCACAGGTGGCAGCAATCAGCCCCAGCGTTTT.

The genes are TRBV15 and TRBJ1-6; 7 bases fit TRBD1. Trimming cost V 4 bases and J 10 bases; bases outside gene matches: 7. The germline V gene encodes CDR1 LNHNV and CDR2 YYDKDF (reference sequence). The CDR3 sequence is 14 residues long. CDR3 region: CATSIDREKSPLHF. DNA for the CDR3: TGTGCCACCAGCATAGACAGGGAAAAATCACCCCTCCACTTT.

The V call is TRBV6-5, the J call TRBJ2-1; TRBD2 matches at 7 bases. The trim removed 3 bases at V and 2 bases at J, leaving 13 bases unmatched. CDR3 length: 18 residues. Germline assignment: CDR1 MNHEY and CDR2 SVGAGI. This CDR3 is CASSYHARVLAAYNEQFF. For the CDR3, the DNA is TGTGCCAGCAGTTATCACGCCAGGGTGCTAGCGGCCTACAATGAGCAGTTCTTC.

In regard to this clonotype: Since the CDR3 does not end with the conserved phenylalanine or tryptophan, this likely comes from a read error. The CDR3 reads CASSQAAGSDYEQYI. The DNA for the CDR3 is TGTGCCAGCAGCCAGGCGGCGGGGAGTGACTACGAGCAGTACATT. The chain has TRBV14 and TRBJ2-7, with a possible D match to TRBD2 (6 bases). Trimming removed 3 bases at V and 3 bases at J, with 15 bases between. This CDR3 contains 15 residues. In germline, CDR1 is SGHDN, CDR2 FVKESK.

As concerns this clonotype: At one end the junction does not follow the germline gene, possibly because of a read error. The chain has TRBV29-1 and TRBJ1-1; D not resolved. Germline assignment: CDR1 SQVTM and CDR2 ANQGSEA. CDR3 size: 12 residues. CDR3 sequence (DNA): TGCAGCGTCGAGATAGGGAGTACTGAAGCTCTCTTT. Protein product: CSVEIGSTEALF.

Details on this clonotype: A single base separates this from a much larger clone, so it may be a read error. The rearrangement links TRBV29-1 to TRBJ2-1, with D unresolved. Germline CDR1 reads SQVTM; CDR2 reads ANQGSEA. This CDR3 has 11 residues. CDR3 DNA: TGCATCCCCCGGCTAGACAATGAGCAGTTCTTC. Translation gives CIPRLDNEQFF.

Turning to this clonotype: One end of the junction varies from germline; a read error may be responsible. The chain links TRBV29-1 to TRBJ2-2; 7 nucleotides agree with TRBD1. The germline CDR1 and CDR2 sequences are SQVTM and ANQGSEA. The CDR3 length is 16 residues. The CDR3 DNA is TGCAACGTTGAAATTAGTGGGGGAGCGAACACAGGGGAGCTGCTTTTT. Residues: CNVEISGGANTGELLF.

On this clonotype: Mismatch with germline at one junction end may stem from a read error. This chain links TRBV5-4 with TRBJ2-3; D possibly corresponds to TRBD2 (5 bases). The germline V gene encodes CDR1 SGHNT and CDR2 YYREEE (reference sequence). This CDR3 contains 18 residues. The CDR3 DNA reads as TGTACCAGCAGTAACCCGACGGCTAGTGGGAGTCGGACAGATACGCAGTATTTT. Protein sequence: CTSSNPTASGSRTDTQYF. Drawing the rest from reference TRBV5-4 and TRBJ2-3, the complete variable domain is ETGVTQSPTHLIKTRGQQVTLRCSSQSGHNTVSWYQQALGQGPQFIFQYYREEENGRGNFPPRFSGLQFPNYSSELNVNALELDDSALYLCTSSNPTASGSRTDTQYFGPGTRLTVL.

Comment on this clonotype: A read error may produce the germline difference seen at one junction end. The J gene is TRBJ2-2, the V gene TRBV6-1; TRBD2 is a possible D gene (5 bases). This CDR3 contains 11 residues. CDR1 and CDR2 from the germline V gene are MNHNS and SASEGT. CDR3 protein: CASRAVGELLF. In DNA form, the CDR3 reads TGTGCCAGCAGAGCCGTCGGGGAACTGCTTTTT.

CDR3 coding DNA: TGTGCCAACAACCAGGAACACCTAGGACAGTGGGGACCGCGCGAGCAGTACTTC. It specifies CANNQEHLGQWGPREQYF. The V call is TRBV4-2, the J call TRBJ2-7; D may be TRBD1 (6 bases). CDR1 is LGHNA and CDR2 is YNFKEQ in the germline V gene. This CDR3 region has 18 residues. V gave up 10 bases and J gave up 6 bases, with 34 bases separating them.

This clonotype was recorded many times. V usage is TRBV11-2 and J usage is TRBJ2-5; 8 bases match TRBD1. Germline trimming cut 0 bases from V and 5 bases from J; bases unmatched to any gene: 2. CDR3 length equals 14 residues. Germline-derived CDR1 and CDR2 are SGHAT and FQNNGV. CDR3 loop: CASSLDRGLETQYF. The CDR3 DNA follows: TGTGCCAGCAGCTTAGACAGGGGGCTGGAGACCCAGTACTTC.

On this clonotype: Mismatch with germline at one junction end may stem from a read error. This sequence joins TRBV11-2 and TRBJ2-3; the match to TRBD2 covers 11 bases. This CDR3 is built from 16 residues. Germline values: CDR1 SGHAT, CDR2 FQNNGV. The CDR3 reads CASSAGLADIVDTRYF. Written as DNA, the CDR3 is TGTGCCAGCAGCGCGGGACTAGCGGATATTGTTGATACGCGGTACTTT.

Details on this clonotype: Since the CDR3 does not end with the conserved phenylalanine or tryptophan, this likely comes from a read error. It is unclear where the CDR3 begins or ends on the DNA, so no DNA is shown, and the CDR3 is as TCRdb lists it. The CDR3 is CASTSAGDQRSYNEQSL. The chain has TRBV28 and TRBJ2-1; no DNA check was done on the table's D call, TRBD2. Counting both end residues, the CDR3 totals 17 amino acids. The germline V gene encodes CDR1 MDHEN and CDR2 SYDVKM.

In regard to this clonotype: The junction differs from germline at one of its ends, possibly a read error. This rearrangement joins TRBV11-1 to TRBJ2-2, with D tentatively TRBD2 (6 bases). The CDR3 extends over 16 amino acids. The germline CDR1 and CDR2 sequences are SGHAT and FQDESV (reference sequence). CDR3 nucleotides: TGTGTCAGCAGCATAGTGGGGGGTACGGACACCGGGGAGCTCTTTTTT. This encodes CVSSIVGGTDTGELFF. Full variable domain (missing parts from reference TRBV11-1 and TRBJ2-2): EAEVAQSPRYKITEKSQAVAFWCDPISGHATLYWYRQILGQGPELLVQFQDESVVDDSQLPKDRFSAERLKGVDSTLKIQPAELGDSAMYLCVSSIVGGTDTGELFFGEGSRLTVL.

Concerning this clonotype: A read error may account for a junction end that differs from germline. V gene TRBV6-2 or TRBV6-3 combines with J gene TRBJ2-2; maybe TRBD1 (6 bases). Germline V gene lookup returns CDR1 MNHEY and CDR2 SVGEGT. This CDR3 has 16 amino acids. The CDR3 loop reads CASSYSYGQITGDFVF. Here the CDR3 DNA reads TGTGCCAGCAGTTACTCATACGGACAGATCACAGGCGATTTTGTTTTT.

Of note for this clonotype: The CDR3 does not end in the conserved phenylalanine or tryptophan, so this is likely a read error. The V gene is TRBV2, the J gene TRBJ2-1, with D possibly TRBD2 on 5 matching bases. Germline V gives CDR1 SNHLY, CDR2 FYNNEI. The CDR3 extends over 10 amino acids. CDR3 loop: CTSGWNEQFL. For the CDR3, the DNA is TGTACCAGCGGATGGAATGAGCAGTTCTTA.

On this clonotype: The junction and the germline gene differ at one end; a read error may be behind it. This rearrangement joins TRBV11-1 to TRBJ2-5, with no clear D. This CDR3 contains 14 residues. Looked up from germline, CDR1 is SGHAT and CDR2 is FQDESV (reference sequence). CDR3 sequence (DNA): TGTGCCAGCAGCTTTGTAGGGCGCGAAGAGACCCATTACTTC. Its translation is CASSFVGREETHYF.

This clonotype showed up just a few times. Germline and junction disagree at one end, which may indicate a read error. The V call is TRBV14, the J call TRBJ2-7, with D perhaps TRBD2 (6 bases). This CDR3 is 15 amino acids long. Germline values: CDR1 SGHDN, CDR2 FVKESK. The DNA for the CDR3 is TGTACCAGCAGTCAGGCGGCGGGGACTGACTACGAGCAGTATTTC. Translated, it gives CTSSQAAGTDYEQYF.